This T cell receptor (beta chain) was documented in a study of cytomegalovirus exposure and HLA in healthy donors. PCR employed 60 Vbeta and 13 Jbeta primers. Only in-frame clones appear in the TCRdb table, and some are missing; sequencing was by immunoSEQ multiplex PCR. The sample lists approximately 69,000 clones; over 50% were seen once. This clone has only one observation. The CDR3 contains 16 residues. Germline V gives CDR1 SNHLY, CDR2 FYNNEI. Unmatched junction bases numbered 10, after V lost 8 bases and J lost 0 bases. The genes are TRBV2 and TRBJ1-3, with 7 bases lining up with TRBD1. The sequenced sample consisted of PBMCs. This clonotype originated in a man in his forties in good health and CMV-seropositive. This chain's CDR3 is CASVGQEGSSGNTIYF. The CDR3 region has the DNA TGTGCCAGCGTAGGACAGGAAGGTAGCTCTGGAAACACCATATATTTT.